The 4 T cell receptor beta chains below all came from one sample that was sequenced in a study of cytomegalovirus exposure and HLA in healthy donors. This table comes from immunoSEQ multiplex PCR, and its TCRdb copy is limited to in-frame clones, with some not included. The data hold under 250,000 clones, with about 81% observed a single time. Sequenced material: PBMCs. These receptors were taken from a woman aged 30 to 39 in good health and CMV-seronegative.

This chain connects TRBV30 to TRBJ1-1; D uncertain. Germline V CDR1 and CDR2: GTSNPN, SVGIG (reference sequence). The V gene lost 2 bases and the J gene lost 2 bases, with 6 bases spanning the gap. The CDR3 has 12 amino acids. CDR3 DNA sequence: TGTGCCTGGAGTCCGACAAACACTGAAGCTTTCTTT. Its translation: CAWSPTNTEAFF.

V and J are TRBV19 and TRBJ2-3; 15 bases are a match to TRBD2. From germline, CDR1 is LNHDA and CDR2 SQIVND (reference sequence). CDR3 length: 18 residues. The trim removed 8 bases at V and 2 bases at J, leaving 11 bases unmatched. This CDR3 reads CASWPSGLAGGDTDTQYF. Written as DNA, the CDR3 is TGTGCCAGTTGGCCGAGTGGACTAGCGGGAGGGGACACAGATACGCAGTATTTT.

This clone has more than one count but fewer than ten. The chain links TRBV2 to TRBJ1-2, with 10 bases aligning to TRBD1. There are 15 residues in the CDR3. Germline CDR1 reads SNHLY; CDR2 reads FYNNEI. With V trimmed by 6 bases and J by 4 bases, 8 bases remained unmatched. The CDR3 nucleotides read TGTGCCAGCAGAGAGACAGGGGGCGAAACCTATGGCTACACCTTC. As protein: CASRETGGETYGYTF. The entire variable domain, with the rest obtained from reference TRBV2 and TRBJ1-2, is as follows: EPEVTQTPSHQVTQMGQEVILRCVPISNHLYFYWYRQILGQKVEFLVSFYNNEISEKSEIFDDQFSVERPDGSNFTLKIRSTKLEDSAMYFCASRETGGETYGYTFGSGTRLTVV.

This chain joins TRBV19 and TRBJ1-2; a weak D match, TRBD1 (6 bases). Germline V gene lookup returns CDR1 LNHDA and CDR2 SQIVND (reference sequence). The V end lost 2 bases, the J end lost 3 bases, and 7 bases lay between the germline ends. The CDR3 contains 13 residues. Here the CDR3 reads CASSINRDYGYTF. CDR3 coding DNA: TGTGCCAGTAGTATAAACAGGGACTATGGCTACACCTTC.